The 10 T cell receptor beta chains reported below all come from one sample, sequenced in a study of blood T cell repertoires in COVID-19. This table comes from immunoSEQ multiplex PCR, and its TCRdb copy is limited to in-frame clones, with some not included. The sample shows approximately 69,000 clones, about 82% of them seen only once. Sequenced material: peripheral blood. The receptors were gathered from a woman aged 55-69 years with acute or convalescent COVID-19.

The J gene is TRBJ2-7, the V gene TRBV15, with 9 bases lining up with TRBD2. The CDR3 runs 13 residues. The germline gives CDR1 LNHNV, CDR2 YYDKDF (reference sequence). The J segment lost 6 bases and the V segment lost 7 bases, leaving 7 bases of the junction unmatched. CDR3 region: CATTAGGLGEQYF. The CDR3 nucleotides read TGTGCCACCACGGCGGGAGGGCTCGGCGAGCAGTACTTC.

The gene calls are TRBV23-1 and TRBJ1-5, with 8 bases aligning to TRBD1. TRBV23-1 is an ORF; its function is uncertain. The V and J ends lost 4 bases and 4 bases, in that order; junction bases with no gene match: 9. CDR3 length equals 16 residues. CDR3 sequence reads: CASSLGTGLNNQPQHF. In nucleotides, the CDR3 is TGCGCCAGCAGTCTGGGGACAGGTCTTAATAATCAGCCCCAGCATTTT.

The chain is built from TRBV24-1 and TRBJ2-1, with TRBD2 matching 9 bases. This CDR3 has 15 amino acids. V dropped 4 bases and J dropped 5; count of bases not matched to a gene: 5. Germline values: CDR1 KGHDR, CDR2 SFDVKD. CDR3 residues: CATSDGLASNNEQFF. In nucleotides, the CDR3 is TGTGCCACCAGTGACGGACTAGCGAGTAACAATGAGCAGTTCTTC.

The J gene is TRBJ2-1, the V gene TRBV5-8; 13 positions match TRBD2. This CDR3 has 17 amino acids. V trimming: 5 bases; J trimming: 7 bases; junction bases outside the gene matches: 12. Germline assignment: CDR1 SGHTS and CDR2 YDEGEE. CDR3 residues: CASRPRPGTSGENEQFF. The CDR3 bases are TGTGCCAGCAGACCCCGCCCCGGGACTAGCGGGGAAAATGAGCAGTTCTTC.

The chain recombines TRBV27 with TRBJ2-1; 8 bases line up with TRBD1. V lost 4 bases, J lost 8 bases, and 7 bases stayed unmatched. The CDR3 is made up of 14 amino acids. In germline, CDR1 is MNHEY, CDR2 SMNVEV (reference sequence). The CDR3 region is CASSSRTGSDEQFF. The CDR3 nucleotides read TGTGCCAGCAGTTCCCGGACAGGGAGCGATGAGCAGTTCTTC.

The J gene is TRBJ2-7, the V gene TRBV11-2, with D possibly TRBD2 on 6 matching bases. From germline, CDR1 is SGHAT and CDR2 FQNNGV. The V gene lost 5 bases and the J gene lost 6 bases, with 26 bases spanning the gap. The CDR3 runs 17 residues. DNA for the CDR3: TGTGCCAGCAGCCCCAGCCGGGGGACGGTGGCGCGGCTCGAGCAGTACTTC. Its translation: CASSPSRGTVARLEQYF.

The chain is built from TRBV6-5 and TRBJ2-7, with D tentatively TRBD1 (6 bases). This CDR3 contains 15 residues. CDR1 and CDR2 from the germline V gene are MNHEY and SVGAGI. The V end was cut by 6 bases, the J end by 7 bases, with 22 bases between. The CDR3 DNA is TGTGCCAGCAGACCCGACAGGTTCACTTGGTGGGAGCAGTACTTC. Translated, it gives CASRPDRFTWWEQYF.

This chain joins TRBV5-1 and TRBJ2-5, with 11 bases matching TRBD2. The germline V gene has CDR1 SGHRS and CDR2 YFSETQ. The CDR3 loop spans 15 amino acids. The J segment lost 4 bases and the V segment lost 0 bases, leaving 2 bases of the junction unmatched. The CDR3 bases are TGCGCCAGCAGCTTGGTAACTAGCGGGAGAGAGACCCAGTACTTC. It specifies CASSLVTSGRETQYF. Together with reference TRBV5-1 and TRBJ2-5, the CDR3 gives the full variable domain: KAGVTQTPRYLIKTRGQQVTLSCSPISGHRSVSWYQQTPGQGLQFLFEYFSETQRNKGNFPGRFSGRQFSNSRSEMNVSTLELGDSALYLCASSLVTSGRETQYFGPGTRLLVL.

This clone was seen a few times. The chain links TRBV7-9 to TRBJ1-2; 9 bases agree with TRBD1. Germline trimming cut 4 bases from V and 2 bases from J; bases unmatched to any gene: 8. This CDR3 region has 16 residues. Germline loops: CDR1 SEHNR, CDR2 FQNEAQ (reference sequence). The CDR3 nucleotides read TGTGCCAGCAGCTACGACTCCGGGACAGGGAACTATGGCTACACCTTC. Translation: CASSYDSGTGNYGYTF.

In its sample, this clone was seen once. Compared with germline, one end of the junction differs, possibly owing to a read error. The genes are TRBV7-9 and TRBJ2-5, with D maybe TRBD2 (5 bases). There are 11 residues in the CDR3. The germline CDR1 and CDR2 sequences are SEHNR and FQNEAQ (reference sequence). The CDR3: CASRRDETRDF. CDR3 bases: TGTGCCAGCAGACGCGACGAGACGAGGGACTTC.